These T cell receptor beta chains were read from a single sample in a study of blood T cells in healthy people across ages. Each CDR3 protein is one row after TCRdb ran MiXCR on the 5' RACE reads. Found here are 1.5 million to 2 million distinct CDR3 sequences, more than 35% of them singletons; the top ten hold roughly 23%. The sample taken for sequencing was blood. The receptors stem from a human donor in good health. CDR3s include the opening cysteine and the closing phenylalanine or tryptophan. Fields, in order: clone size, V gene, D gene, J gene, CDR3 DNA, CDR3 protein. The D gene is left open where the match is weak. Some rows mark clone size as missing; the rest say once, few, many or name a class of expanded clone.

clone_size: few
v_call: TRBV29-1
d_call: NA
j_call: TRBJ2-1
cdr3_nt: TGCAGCGTGGCTCCCGGGGGGCACTCGCGCCCGAATGAGCAGTTCTTC
cdr3_aa: CSVAPGGHSRPNEQFF

clone_size: NA
v_call: TRBV7-2
d_call: NA
j_call: TRBJ1-1
cdr3_nt: TGTGCCACCAGTCTTATGGGGGGGAGGCAGTCTGAAGCTTTCTTT
cdr3_aa: CATSLMGGRQSEAFF

clone_size: few
v_call: TRBV7-2
d_call: NA
j_call: TRBJ2-1
cdr3_nt: TGTGCCAGCAGCTTAGAACCAACCAATGAGCAGTTCTTC
cdr3_aa: CASSLEPTNEQFF

clone_size: few
v_call: TRBV6-2/TRBV6-3
d_call: NA
j_call: TRBJ2-3
cdr3_nt: TGTGCCAGCAGTTACGCAGTCCTCTTAAGCACAGATACGCAGTATTTT
cdr3_aa: CASSYAVLLSTDTQYF

clone_size: NA
v_call: TRBV29-1
d_call: TRBD1
j_call: TRBJ2-1
cdr3_nt: TGCAGCCTGAGCAGGGGGTACAATGAGCAGTTCTTC
cdr3_aa: CSLSRGYNEQFF

clone_size: NA
v_call: TRBV16
d_call: TRBD1
j_call: TRBJ1-2
cdr3_nt: TGTGCCAGCAGCCAATCGTCAGGACAGGGAAGGGCTGGCTACACCTTC
cdr3_aa: CASSQSSGQGRAGYTF

clone_size: NA
v_call: TRBV19
d_call: TRBD1
j_call: TRBJ1-4
cdr3_nt: TGTGCCAGTAGTCCCCAGGGGGCATCGGGGAAACTGTTTTTT
cdr3_aa: CASSPQGASGKLFF

clone_size: once
v_call: TRBV5-1
d_call: TRBD2
j_call: TRBJ2-7
cdr3_nt: TGCGCCAGCAGCAAGGGACTAGCGGGGGGAGCCTACGAGCAGTACTTC
cdr3_aa: CASSKGLAGGAYEQYF

clone_size: many
v_call: TRBV6-2/TRBV6-3
d_call: NA
j_call: TRBJ2-7
cdr3_nt: TGTGCCAGCAGTACGGGGAATTACGAGCAGTACTTC
cdr3_aa: CASSTGNYEQYF

clone_size: NA
v_call: TRBV30
d_call: NA
j_call: TRBJ2-3
cdr3_nt: TGTGCCTGGAGTGTAAAGGGGGGGACAGATACGCAGTATTTT
cdr3_aa: CAWSVKGGTDTQYF

clone_size: NA
v_call: TRBV27
d_call: NA
j_call: TRBJ1-2
cdr3_nt: TGTGCCAGCAGGCAACGGGTTGGAGGCTACACCTTC
cdr3_aa: CASRQRVGGYTF

clone_size: NA
v_call: TRBV7-2
d_call: NA
j_call: TRBJ1-2
cdr3_nt: TGTGCCAGCAGCTTAGCAGTAGGTTTCAGCTATGGCTACACCTTC
cdr3_aa: CASSLAVGFSYGYTF

clone_size: NA
v_call: TRBV5-1
d_call: TRBD1
j_call: TRBJ2-7
cdr3_nt: TGCGCCAGCAGCCGTCCGACAGGGTCTTCCTACAATGAGCAGTACTTC
cdr3_aa: CASSRPTGSSYNEQYF

clone_size: NA
v_call: TRBV28
d_call: TRBD2
j_call: TRBJ2-1
cdr3_nt: TGTGCCAGCAGTTTGCGGGGGGTGGAAGAGCAGTTCTTC
cdr3_aa: CASSLRGVEEQFF

clone_size: few
v_call: TRBV29-1
d_call: NA
j_call: TRBJ1-4
cdr3_nt: TGCAGCGCCAGAGGGGGAAGTGATAATGAAAAGCTGTTTTTT
cdr3_aa: CSARGGSDNEKLFF

clone_size: NA
v_call: TRBV28
d_call: NA
j_call: TRBJ2-7
cdr3_nt: TGTGCCAGCAGTCCGGGGCACGCCGAGCAGTACTTC
cdr3_aa: CASSPGHAEQYF

clone_size: NA
v_call: TRBV20-1
d_call: TRBD2
j_call: TRBJ2-5
cdr3_nt: TGCAGTGCCTTCCTAGCGGGGGGTCAAGAGACCCAGTACTTC
cdr3_aa: CSAFLAGGQETQYF

clone_size: NA
v_call: TRBV7-2
d_call: TRBD1
j_call: TRBJ1-2
cdr3_nt: TGTGCCAGCAGCTGGACTGCGGACAGGGCTGGCTATGGCTACACCTTC
cdr3_aa: CASSWTADRAGYGYTF

clone_size: NA
v_call: TRBV6-5
d_call: TRBD2
j_call: TRBJ2-5
cdr3_nt: TGTGCCAGCAGTTACTCGGCGGGGGGGGAAGAGACCCAGTACTTC
cdr3_aa: CASSYSAGGEETQYF

clone_size: NA
v_call: TRBV6-2/TRBV6-3
d_call: TRBD1
j_call: TRBJ2-7
cdr3_nt: TGTGCCAGCAGACCGGGACAGGGGGCGCGAGAGCAGTACTTC
cdr3_aa: CASRPGQGAREQYF

clone_size: NA
v_call: TRBV6-6
d_call: TRBD1
j_call: TRBJ2-1
cdr3_nt: TGTGCCAGCAGTTACCAGGGACAGGGTTACAATGAGCAGTTCTTC
cdr3_aa: CASSYQGQGYNEQFF

clone_size: few
v_call: TRBV20-1
d_call: TRBD1
j_call: TRBJ1-1
cdr3_nt: TGCAGTGCAGGACCACAGGGGGCGGCCGCTGAAGCTTTCTTT
cdr3_aa: CSAGPQGAAAEAFF

clone_size: few
v_call: TRBV3-1
d_call: TRBD2
j_call: TRBJ2-1
cdr3_nt: TGTGCCAGCAGCCCCCCAGCGGGGGGCAACAATGAGCAGTTCTTC
cdr3_aa: CASSPPAGGNNEQFF

clone_size: NA
v_call: TRBV15
d_call: NA
j_call: TRBJ2-2
cdr3_nt: TGTGCCACCAGCCAGTTCGCGAACACCGGGGAGCTGTTTTTT
cdr3_aa: CATSQFANTGELFF

clone_size: NA
v_call: TRBV7-6
d_call: TRBD1
j_call: TRBJ2-7
cdr3_nt: TGTGCCAGCAGCACTGCCAGCGCCGGGACAGGGTATAGTCACGAGCAGTACTTC
cdr3_aa: CASSTASAGTGYSHEQYF

clone_size: NA
v_call: TRBV5-1
d_call: TRBD1
j_call: TRBJ2-7
cdr3_nt: TGCGCCAGCAGCACGGGACAGGCAGCCTACGAGCAGTACTTC
cdr3_aa: CASSTGQAAYEQYF

clone_size: few
v_call: TRBV12-3/TRBV12-4
d_call: TRBD2
j_call: TRBJ2-7
cdr3_nt: TGTGCCAGCGGTCCGGGGGGAGTCAGGTCCTACGAGCAGTACTTC
cdr3_aa: CASGPGGVRSYEQYF

clone_size: once
v_call: TRBV7-9
d_call: TRBD2
j_call: TRBJ2-3
cdr3_nt: TGTGCCAGCAGCCTGATAGCGGGGTACACAGATACGCAGTATTTT
cdr3_aa: CASSLIAGYTDTQYF

clone_size: few
v_call: TRBV6-1
d_call: TRBD1
j_call: TRBJ2-7
cdr3_nt: TGTGCCAGCAGTGGGGACAGGGGGAGGCTCCACGAGCAGTACTTC
cdr3_aa: CASSGDRGRLHEQYF

clone_size: NA
v_call: TRBV5-1
d_call: NA
j_call: TRBJ2-2
cdr3_nt: TGCGCCAGCAGTTTGATCGGTCGGACCGGGGAGCTGTTTTTT
cdr3_aa: CASSLIGRTGELFF

clone_size: NA
v_call: TRBV4-3
d_call: NA
j_call: TRBJ1-4
cdr3_nt: TGCGCCAGCAGCCAATCAATTACGCGGGGGTTTACCTCTAATGAAAAACTGTTTTTT
cdr3_aa: CASSQSITRGFTSNEKLFF

clone_size: NA
v_call: TRBV6-6
d_call: NA
j_call: TRBJ2-7
cdr3_nt: TGTGCCAGCAGCCCGGGCCTCACTACCTACGAGCAGTACTTC
cdr3_aa: CASSPGLTTYEQYF

clone_size: few
v_call: TRBV6-6
d_call: TRBD1
j_call: TRBJ2-5
cdr3_nt: TGTGCCAGCAGTTACCTACTCACAGGGGAAGAGACCCAGTACTTC
cdr3_aa: CASSYLLTGEETQYF

clone_size: NA
v_call: TRBV4-1
d_call: NA
j_call: TRBJ2-5
cdr3_nt: TGCGCCAGCAGCCATCCCTTAGACAGTTTGTACTTC
cdr3_aa: CASSHPLDSLYF

clone_size: NA
v_call: TRBV12-3/TRBV12-4
d_call: NA
j_call: TRBJ2-7
cdr3_nt: TGTGCCAGCAGATCGCAGGGGTTCCCCTCCTACGAGCAGTACTTC
cdr3_aa: CASRSQGFPSYEQYF

clone_size: NA
v_call: TRBV20-1
d_call: NA
j_call: TRBJ2-3
cdr3_nt: TGCAGTCTAAGAGGACCCCACGGTTATACGCAGTATTTT
cdr3_aa: CSLRGPHGYTQYF

clone_size: NA
v_call: TRBV5-8
d_call: NA
j_call: TRBJ2-5
cdr3_nt: TGTGCCAGCAGCTCAGGGAGGGGGCGCAGGGGGGAGACCCAGTACTTC
cdr3_aa: CASSSGRGRRGETQYF

clone_size: NA
v_call: TRBV6-2/TRBV6-3
d_call: NA
j_call: TRBJ2-3
cdr3_nt: TGTGCCAGCAGTTACGGAGGGGAAGAAGATACGCAGTATTTT
cdr3_aa: CASSYGGEEDTQYF

clone_size: once
v_call: TRBV5-1
d_call: NA
j_call: TRBJ2-2
cdr3_nt: TGCGCCAGCATCAATCCGGGACGAGGTGGCGGGGAGCCGTTTTTT
cdr3_aa: CASINPGRGGGEPFF

clone_size: NA
v_call: TRBV9
d_call: NA
j_call: TRBJ2-7
cdr3_nt: TGTGCCAGCAGCGTAGGGGGCAGTGCCTACGAGCAGTACTTC
cdr3_aa: CASSVGGSAYEQYF

clone_size: NA
v_call: TRBV27
d_call: NA
j_call: TRBJ2-7
cdr3_nt: TGTGCCAGCAGTTTAAGGGGTATAGTCTCCTACGAGCAGTACTTC
cdr3_aa: CASSLRGIVSYEQYF

clone_size: few
v_call: TRBV15
d_call: NA
j_call: TRBJ1-6
cdr3_nt: TGTGCCACCAGCAGAGTCAGGAATGGGATCCTGGGGGAATCACCCCTCCACTTT
cdr3_aa: CATSRVRNGILGESPLHF

clone_size: few
v_call: TRBV5-1
d_call: TRBD1
j_call: TRBJ1-2
cdr3_nt: TGCGCCAGCAGCCCCGCGACAGGGCTAGGCTGTGGCTACACCTTC
cdr3_aa: CASSPATGLGCGYTF

clone_size: NA
v_call: TRBV20-1
d_call: NA
j_call: TRBJ2-1
cdr3_nt: TGCAGTGCTCAAGTCTACAATGAGCAGTTCTTC
cdr3_aa: CSAQVYNEQFF

clone_size: few
v_call: TRBV20-1
d_call: NA
j_call: TRBJ2-3
cdr3_nt: TGCAGTGCTAGCCCGCAGAGCACAGATACGCAGTATTTT
cdr3_aa: CSASPQSTDTQYF

clone_size: NA
v_call: TRBV29-1
d_call: NA
j_call: TRBJ1-2
cdr3_nt: TGCAGCGTGGGGGCAGGGATGGACTATGGCTACACCTTC
cdr3_aa: CSVGAGMDYGYTF

clone_size: NA
v_call: TRBV30
d_call: TRBD1
j_call: TRBJ1-2
cdr3_nt: TGTGCCTGGAGTTCAGGGGGCAGGAATGGCTACACCTTC
cdr3_aa: CAWSSGGRNGYTF

clone_size: NA
v_call: TRBV4-1
d_call: NA
j_call: TRBJ1-5
cdr3_nt: TGCGCCAGCAGCCAAGCCTGGCAAATGGGCAATCAGCCCCAGCATTTT
cdr3_aa: CASSQAWQMGNQPQHF

clone_size: NA
v_call: TRBV28
d_call: NA
j_call: TRBJ1-4
cdr3_nt: TGTGCCAGCAGTCAAAACACAGGATCCTCAACTAATGAAAAACTGTTTTTT
cdr3_aa: CASSQNTGSSTNEKLFF

clone_size: NA
v_call: TRBV20-1
d_call: TRBD2
j_call: TRBJ2-3
cdr3_nt: TGCAGTGCCCCGGGGCCCCTAGCGGGGGCCCTGGATACGCAGTATTTT
cdr3_aa: CSAPGPLAGALDTQYF

clone_size: NA
v_call: TRBV20-1
d_call: NA
j_call: TRBJ2-1
cdr3_nt: TGCAGTGCAGCTAGGGTCAGGGGTGAGCAGTTCTTC
cdr3_aa: CSAARVRGEQFF

clone_size: few
v_call: TRBV4-3
d_call: NA
j_call: TRBJ2-6
cdr3_nt: TGCGCCAGCAGCCAAGGGGTGTTCTCTGGGGCCAACGTCCTGACTTTC
cdr3_aa: CASSQGVFSGANVLTF